One sample yielded the 3 T cell receptor beta chains listed below, sequenced in a study of T cells in tuberculosis. Profiled with immunoSEQ multiplex PCR; TCRdb holds only in-frame clones, not every one. This table holds some 31,000 clones, about nine tenths found once. The material sequenced was PBMCs. These receptors originate from a donor between 10 and 35 years old with latent tuberculosis or without tuberculosis infection.

This chain joins TRBV5-1 and TRBJ2-7; 8 bases are a match to TRBD2. The germline V gene encodes CDR1 SGHRS and CDR2 YFSETQ. This CDR3 is 14 amino acids long. V lost 2 bases to trimming and J lost 3 bases; unmatched junction nucleotides: 4. The CDR3 DNA is TGCGCCAGCAGCTTCGGACTAGCCGGCTACGAGCAGTACTTC. Translated: CASSFGLAGYEQYF.

This clone was picked up one time. V and J are TRBV6-6 and TRBJ1-2; D remains unclear. The V gene's germline CDR1 is MNHNY and CDR2 SVGAGI (reference sequence). V was trimmed by 2 bases and J by 9 bases, leaving 16 bases between them. The CDR3 contains 14 residues. DNA of the CDR3: TGTGCCAGCAGTTACCTCGGACTCGAACAAAGCTACACCTTC. Amino acid sequence: CASSYLGLEQSYTF.

This clone was seen once. The chain combines TRBV19 with TRBJ2-1; tentatively, D is TRBD2 (5 bases). Trimming left V 5 bases short and J 10 bases short, with 12 bases between. The CDR3 has 12 residues. CDR1 LNHDA and CDR2 SQIVND come from the germline V gene (reference sequence). The DNA for the CDR3 is TGTGCCAGTAGTCCGGGATTCGGAGAGCAGTTCTTC. Translating gives CASSPGFGEQFF.